This T cell receptor (beta chain) was identified in a study of PD-1 blockade in classical Hodgkin lymphoma. Remarks on this clone: Its antigen is unknown.

Assay: immunoSEQ multiplex PCR; the TCRdb copy retains only in-frame clones and omits some. This table holds approximately 49,000 clones, 70% to 80% found once. Time point reported: cycle 4 day 1 (C4D1), after less than 7 weeks of nivolumab. With no exception, relapse followed autologous stem cell transplantation in all patients, and brentuximab vedotin exposure varied. Unmatched junction bases numbered 6, after V lost 4 bases and J lost 12 bases. CDR1 and CDR2 (germline): LNHDA, SQIVND (reference sequence). The CDR3 contains 12 residues. Study results and caveats: According to reports, newly diagnosed patients had lower baseline TCR diversity than healthy donors, and relapsed/refractory patients had lower baseline TCR diversity still. Partial responders and progressors had significantly lower baseline TCR diversity. CD8+ TCR diversity did not rise significantly by C4D1, unlike CD4+.

The V gene is TRBV19, the J gene TRBJ2-1, with 7 bases that match TRBD1. This sequence originates from a human donor with classical Hodgkin lymphoma. Here the sequenced sample was peripheral blood mononuclear cells (PBMCs), taken before the fourth cycle of nivolumab. The CDR3 reads CASSNSAGGQFF. The CDR3 nucleotides read TGTGCCAGTAGTAATAGTGCAGGGGGGCAGTTCTTC.